The present T cell receptor beta chain was sequenced within a study of T cell clonotyping in hematopoietic cell transplantation. General study points: Pathologically expanded recipient clonotypes increased progressively from day 30 to day 180 as diversity fell. Graft donor and pretransplant recipient Inverse Simpson Index values predicted broader posttransplant TCR diversity.

The method was immunoSEQ multiplex PCR; TCRdb's version includes in-frame clones alone and lacks a portion of them. This table holds around 11,000 clones, nearly 90% found once. A word on this clone: What it recognizes is unknown.

Samples: about 28 days before transplant, then days 30, 100 and 180 after. The specimen was PBMCs, collected 100 days after allogeneic stem cell transplant. This TCR derives from a female patient in her 60s who had an allogeneic stem cell transplant from an unrelated donor, so the T cells may come from the graft donor. Some clones in this sample may be carry-over from other donors' samples.

The CDR3 protein is CASSVHPGTQYF. As DNA, the CDR3 is TGCGCCAGCAGTGTCCACCCCGGGACGCAGTATTTT. The gene calls are TRBV10-2 and TRBJ2-3, with D uncertain. V lost 4 bases to trimming and J lost 9 bases, with 11 bases between them. The CDR3 loop spans 12 amino acids. The germline gives CDR1 WSHSY, CDR2 SAAADI.